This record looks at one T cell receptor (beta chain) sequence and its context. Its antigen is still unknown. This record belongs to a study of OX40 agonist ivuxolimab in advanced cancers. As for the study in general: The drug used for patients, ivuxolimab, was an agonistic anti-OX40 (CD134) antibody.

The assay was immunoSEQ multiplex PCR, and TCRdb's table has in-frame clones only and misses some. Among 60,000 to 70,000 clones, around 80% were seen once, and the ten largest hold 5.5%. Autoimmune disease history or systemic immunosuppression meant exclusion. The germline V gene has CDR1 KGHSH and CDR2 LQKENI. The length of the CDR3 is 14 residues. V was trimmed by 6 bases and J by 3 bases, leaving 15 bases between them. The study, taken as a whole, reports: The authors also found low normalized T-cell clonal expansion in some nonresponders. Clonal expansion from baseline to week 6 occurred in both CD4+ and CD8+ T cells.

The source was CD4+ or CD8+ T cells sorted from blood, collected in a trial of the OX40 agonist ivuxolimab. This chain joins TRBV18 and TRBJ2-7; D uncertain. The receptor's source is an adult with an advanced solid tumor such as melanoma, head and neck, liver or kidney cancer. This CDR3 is CASSPASESYEQYF. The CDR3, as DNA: TGTGCCAGCTCCCCGGCCTCGGAAAGCTACGAGCAGTACTTC.